This TCR beta chain was captured by sequencing in a study of beta chain features in type 1 diabetes. cDNA synthesis used the whole RNA isolate, giving expressed TCRB sequences. TCRdb keeps only in-frame clones here, not all; method: immunoSEQ multiplex PCR. The sample holds 90,000 to 110,000 clones; less than 40% are singletons and the top ten take roughly 0.059%. The V end lost 3 bases, the J end lost 5 bases, and 8 bases lay between the germline ends. Germline CDR1 reads SGHRS; CDR2 reads YFSETQ. The CDR3 covers 13 residues. The source of this sequence is a woman aged 18-29 years in good health. Specimen: stem cell memory CD4+ T cells from blood. The chain is built from TRBV5-1 and TRBJ2-2; TRBD2 is a possible D gene (5 bases). The CDR3 spells CASSWTGTGELFF. CDR3 in DNA: TGCGCCAGCAGCTGGACGGGGACCGGGGAGCTGTTTTTT. The full variable domain, in which reference TRBV5-1 and TRBJ2-2 provide the parts outside the CDR3, is KAGVTQTPRYLIKTRGQQVTLSCSPISGHRSVSWYQQTPGQGLQFLFEYFSETQRNKGNFPGRFSGRQFSNSRSEMNVSTLELGDSALYLCASSWTGTGELFFGEGSRLTVL.